The 28 T cell receptor beta chains given below trace back to one sample, sequenced in a study of T cell clonality in common variable immunodeficiency. Sequencing was performed with immunoSEQ multiplex PCR; in TCRdb, only in-frame clones are kept and a portion is missing. The sample has tens of thousands of clones, none seen only once. The sequencing sample was made of peripheral blood mononuclear cells. These TCRs come from a person aged 18 to 70 in good health.

Ten or more counts support this clone. Read sequence stops 3 residues before the CDR3 end, and the germline J gene provides the missing end. The rearrangement uses TRBV5-1 and TRBJ2-1, with 8 bases matching TRBD2. The junction had 6 bases not matched to a gene; V was cut back by 4 bases and J by 0 bases. Germline CDR1 reads SGHRS; CDR2 reads YFSETQ. CDR3 length equals 16 residues. Here the CDR3 reads CASSVERGGSYNEQFF. Incomplete CDR3 DNA: TGCGCCAGCAGCGTCGAACGGGGGGGCTCCTACAATGAG.

Remarks on this clone: The read stops 3 residues short of the end of the CDR3; the missing end is completed from the germline J gene. The chain recombines TRBV18 with TRBJ1-2; maybe TRBD1 (5 bases). CDR1 is KGHSH and CDR2 is LQKENI in the germline V gene. The CDR3 loop spans 14 amino acids. V was pared by 4 bases and J by 2 bases, with 11 bases between. The sequenced CDR3 bases are TGTGCCAGCTCACAGTTGGGGCAGAACTATGGC. Its translation: CASSQLGQNYG. In full, the CDR3 is CASSQLGQNYGYTF. Drawing the rest from reference TRBV18 and TRBJ1-2, the complete variable domain is NAGVMQNPRHLVRRRGQEARLRCSPMKGHSHVYWYRQLPEEGLKFMVYLQKENIIDESGMPKERFSAEFPKEGPSILRIQQVVRGDSAAYFCASSQLGQNYGYTFGSGTRLTVV.

In this sample, this clone turned up a few times. The read is 3 residues too short to cover the CDR3 end, so that end is filled in from the germline J gene. This rearrangement joins TRBV6-9 to TRBJ2-3; a possible D gene is TRBD1 (6 bases). Looked up from germline, CDR1 is MNHGY and CDR2 is SVAAGI. The CDR3 length is 15 residues. The CDR3 loop is CASRIFRDTDVTQYF. CDR3 DNA, as far as it was read: TGTGCCAGCAGAATTTTCCGGGACACCGACGTGACG.

Concerning this clone itself: The read finishes 3 residues shy of the CDR3 end, and the germline J gene is used to complete it. The chain recombines TRBV2 with TRBJ2-1; 11 bases match TRBD2. Germline V gene sequence: CDR1 SNHLY, CDR2 FYNNEI. V trimming: 11 bases; J trimming: 2 bases; junction bases outside the gene matches: 5. The CDR3 runs 14 residues. The CDR3 spells CAGGGLAAYNEQFF. The CDR3 DNA, read in part, is TGTGCCGGAGGGGGACTAGCGGCCTACAATGAG.

This clone appeared a few times. The read ends 3 residues before the CDR3 terminus; that terminus is restored from the germline J gene. The chain has TRBV18 and TRBJ1-4; D unresolved. The ends were cut back, 2 bases at V and 8 bases at J, with 12 bases in the middle. The germline V gene encodes CDR1 KGHSH and CDR2 LQKENI. The CDR3 spans 14 residues. CDR3 residues: CASSPTSPGEKLFF. The DNA read from the CDR3 is TGTGCCAGCTCACCAACATCACCCGGGGAAAAA.

Ten or more counts support this clone. The read stops 3 residues short of the end of the CDR3; the missing end is completed from the germline J gene. The chain links TRBV7-8 to TRBJ1-3; tentative D call: TRBD1 (6 bases). Per the germline V gene, CDR1 is SGHVS and CDR2 is FQNEAQ. CDR3 size: 14 residues. The ends were cut back, 3 bases at V and 4 bases at J, with 10 bases in the middle. This chain's CDR3 is CASSFQGPGNTIYF. Incomplete CDR3 DNA: TGTGCCAGCAGCTTTCAGGGGCCCGGAAACACC.

This clone has at least ten counts. The read terminates 3 residues before the CDR3 end, so the remaining end is supplied by the germline J gene. The chain couples TRBV19 to TRBJ1-6, with 11 bases that match TRBD1. V gave up 1 base and J gave up 6 bases; unmatched junction bases: 2. CDR3 length: 16 amino acids. Looked up from germline, CDR1 is LNHDA and CDR2 is SQIVND (reference sequence). Incomplete CDR3 DNA: TGTGCCAGTAGTATAGGGACAGGGGGCATTAATTCACCC. It yields the protein CASSIGTGGINSP. The whole CDR3 is CASSIGTGGINSPLHF.

In this sample, this clone turned up many times. The part of the CDR3 DNA that was read is TGCAGCTCGGACAGGTTGAACACTGAA. It encodes CSSDRLNTE. The whole CDR3 sequence reads CSSDRLNTEAFF. The chain recombines TRBV29-1 with TRBJ1-1, with TRBD1 matching 7 bases. The CDR3 end lies 3 residues beyond the end of the read and is filled in from the germline J gene. Germline V gene lookup returns CDR1 SQVTM and CDR2 ANQGSEA. Trimming removed 8 bases from V and 0 bases from J; junction bases left unmatched: 3. The CDR3 length is 12 residues.

This clone was found a few times. The DNA ends 3 residues before the CDR3 does, and the rest of the CDR3 is filled in from the germline J gene. The V call is TRBV30, the J call TRBJ1-1; TRBD1 matches at 7 bases. Germline CDR1 and CDR2: GTSNPN and SVGIG (reference sequence). The trim removed 5 bases at V and 7 bases at J, leaving 10 bases unmatched. CDR3 size: 13 residues. The CDR3 region is CAWGGQAGREAFF. The DNA read from the CDR3 is TGTGCCTGGGGCGGACAGGCGGGGCGTGAA.

In its sample, this clone was seen many times. The CDR3 end is not reached by the read, which stops 3 residues before it; the germline J gene fills it in. This rearrangement joins TRBV20-1 to TRBJ2-7, with a tentative D call TRBD1 (5 bases). The CDR3 runs 13 residues. V lost 0 bases, J lost 1 base, and 7 bases lay in between. Germline lookup yields CDR1 DFQATT and CDR2 SNEGSKA (reference sequence). CDR3 amino acids: CSAREDKSYEQYF. The CDR3 bases that were read are TGCAGTGCTAGAGAGGACAAATCCTACGAG.

This clone was picked up a small number of times. The read halts 3 residues ahead of the CDR3 end, with the missing end drawn from the germline J gene. The chain joins TRBV7-9 to TRBJ2-2; perhaps D is TRBD1 or TRBD2 (5 bases each). Germline-derived CDR1 and CDR2 are SEHNR and FQNEAQ (reference sequence). This CDR3 has 14 residues. Partial CDR3 DNA: TGTGCCAGCAGCCCCCAACAGAGGGGAGAAAAG. This codes for CASSPQQRGEK. The whole CDR3 protein is CASSPQQRGEKLFF.

This clone came up many times. The read gets to within 3 residues of the CDR3 end, and the germline J gene fills in the rest. The chain combines TRBV2 with TRBJ2-7; D may be TRBD1 (5 bases). This CDR3 has 15 residues. Trimming pared 0 bases from V and 4 bases from J, leaving 13 bases between. Germline V gene sequence: CDR1 SNHLY, CDR2 FYNNEI. CDR3 DNA (partial): TGTGCCAGCAGTGAAGCAATCAGGGCCGATTACGAG. Translation gives CASSEAIRADYE. The whole CDR3 reads CASSEAIRADYEQYF.

Details on this clone: An end of the junction differs from the germline gene, which may be a read error. The sequenced CDR3 bases are TGTGCCAGCAGCCCCCGACTAGCGGGGGGATCAGAGACG. Translated: CASSPRLAGGSET. The full-length CDR3 reads as CASSPRLAGGSETQYF. The rearrangement uses TRBV7-8 and TRBJ2-3; 13 positions match TRBD2. Read sequence stops 3 residues before the CDR3 end, and the germline J gene provides the missing end. This CDR3 region has 16 residues. The V gene's germline CDR1 is SGHVS and CDR2 FQNEAQ.

This clone was recorded many times. The read halts 3 residues ahead of the CDR3 end, with the missing end drawn from the germline J gene. The genes are TRBV20-1 and TRBJ2-3; TRBD1 aligns across 9 bases. V lost 4 bases and J lost 0; bases outside the gene matches: 5. CDR1 is DFQATT and CDR2 is SNEGSKA in the germline V gene (reference sequence). The CDR3 length is 15 residues. CDR3 loop: CSAKRGQGSTDTQYF. CDR3 DNA (partial): TGCAGTGCTAAGCGGGGACAGGGAAGCACAGATACG.

This clone appeared many times. Read data end 3 residues before the CDR3 end; the end is taken from the germline J gene. Other nucleotide sequences from this sample produce the same CDR3. J is TRBJ1-3 and V is TRBV5-6; 10 bases match TRBD1. Germline values: CDR1 SGHDT, CDR2 YYEEEE. The CDR3 loop spans 15 amino acids. With V trimmed by 4 bases and J by 4 bases, 5 bases remained unmatched. CDR3 bases read: TGTGCCAGCAGCCCGGGACAGGGGTCCGGAAACACC. Residues: CASSPGQGSGNT. The full CDR3 protein reads CASSPGQGSGNTIYF.

This clone showed up many times. Here the CDR3 reads CASSLALSGNPEQYF. Incomplete CDR3 DNA: TGTGCCAGCAGCTTAGCGTTGAGCGGGAATCCCGAG. This chain links TRBV7-9 with TRBJ2-7; 7 nucleotides align to TRBD2. The CDR3 end is not reached by the read, which stops 3 residues before it; the germline J gene fills it in. Germline-derived CDR1 and CDR2 are SEHNR and FQNEAQ (reference sequence). Unmatched junction bases numbered 8, after V lost 0 bases and J lost 6 bases. There are 15 residues in the CDR3. The variable domain in full, completed from reference TRBV7-9 and TRBJ2-7, reads DTGVSQNPRHKITKRGQNVTFRCDPISEHNRLYWYRQTLGQGPEFLTYFQNEAQLEKSRLLSDRFSAERPKGSFSTLEIQRTEQGDSAMYLCASSLALSGNPEQYFGPGTRLTVT.

A few counts support this clone. The read finishes 3 residues shy of the CDR3 end, and the germline J gene is used to complete it. The chain combines TRBV5-1 with TRBJ2-7; D is undetermined. The CDR3 consists of 15 residues. Germline V gene sequence: CDR1 SGHRS, CDR2 YFSETQ. Between the trimmed V and J ends, which lost 4 bases and 6 bases, there was a span of 20 bases. The CDR3: CASSPGQTAMGEQYF. The DNA read from the CDR3 is TGCGCCAGCAGCCCAGGTCAGACGGCCATGGGCGAG.

At least ten counts were recorded for this clone. The chain's CDR3 is CASSDSTGDRAFF. CDR3 DNA, as far as it was read: TGTGCCAGTAGTGACTCGACAGGGGATAGA. The chain employs TRBV19 and TRBJ1-1, with 8 bases aligning to TRBD1. The sequence runs out 3 residues before the end of the CDR3; the remainder is reconstructed from the germline J gene. Germline CDR1 LNHDA, CDR2 SQIVND (reference sequence). CDR3 length equals 13 residues.

This clone was seen many times. The CDR3 extends 3 residues past the end of the read, so its final part is completed from the germline J gene. The chain uses TRBV20-1 and TRBJ1-5; D ambiguous. V lost 5 bases and J 5 bases, leaving 16 bases between the germline ends. This CDR3 comprises 14 residues. The germline CDR1 and CDR2 sequences are DFQATT and SNEGSKA (reference sequence). The covered CDR3 bases are TGCAGTGCTGCCCCCAGCGGCAATTATCAGCCC. Protein sequence: CSAAPSGNYQP. The whole CDR3 protein reads CSAAPSGNYQPQHF.

This clone was observed at least ten times. The CDR3 end lies 3 residues beyond the end of the read and is filled in from the germline J gene. The rearrangement joins TRBV5-1 to TRBJ2-3; TRBD2 aligns across 9 bases. The V gene's germline CDR1 is SGHRS and CDR2 YFSETQ. After removal of 0 bases from V and 1 base from J, the junction contained 6 bases not matched to a gene. This CDR3 spans 17 amino acids. The part of the CDR3 DNA that was read is TGCGCCAGCAGCTTGGGGGGGACTAGCCCTGGCACAGATACG. It specifies CASSLGGTSPGTDT. The entire CDR3 protein is CASSLGGTSPGTDTQYF. Based on the CDR3 plus reference TRBV5-1 and TRBJ2-3, the full variable domain is KAGVTQTPRYLIKTRGQQVTLSCSPISGHRSVSWYQQTPGQGLQFLFEYFSETQRNKGNFPGRFSGRQFSNSRSEMNVSTLELGDSALYLCASSLGGTSPGTDTQYFGPGTRLTVL.

This clone has ten or more counts. Read sequence stops 3 residues before the CDR3 end, and the germline J gene provides the missing end. The rearrangement links TRBV30 to TRBJ2-3; the D is unclear. Trimming cost V 1 base and J 2 bases, with 7 bases left between them. Germline CDR1 and CDR2: GTSNPN and SVGIG (reference sequence). This CDR3 has 13 amino acids. This chain's CDR3 is CAWSGDITDTQYF. The sequenced CDR3 bases are TGTGCCTGGAGTGGCGATATCACAGATACG.

Of note for this clone: The read terminates 3 residues before the CDR3 end, so the remaining end is supplied by the germline J gene. This chain connects TRBV11-2 to TRBJ2-5; D possibly corresponds to TRBD1 (6 bases). Trimming removed 5 bases from V and 2 bases from J, with 12 bases in between. The CDR3 length is 14 residues. CDR1 is SGHAT and CDR2 is FQNNGV in the germline V gene. The CDR3 spells CASSLGQRQETQYF. Partial CDR3 DNA: TGTGCCAGCAGCCTAGGACAGAGACAAGAGACC.

In this sample, this clone turned up a few times. The sequence runs out 3 residues before the end of the CDR3; the remainder is reconstructed from the germline J gene. V and J are TRBV10-1 and TRBJ2-7; no reliable D call. CDR3 length: 14 amino acids. The V gene lost 0 bases and the J gene lost 0 bases, with 6 bases spanning the gap. Germline CDR1 WNHNN, CDR2 SYGVQD (reference sequence). Here the CDR3 reads CASSESGSSYEQYF. The CDR3 DNA, read in part, is TGCGCCAGCAGTGAGTCCGGTAGCTCCTACGAG.

In this sample, this clone turned up many times. Read data end 3 residues before the CDR3 end; the end is taken from the germline J gene. The rearrangement joins TRBV10-1 to TRBJ2-5; 10 bases fit TRBD1. This CDR3 spans 15 amino acids. The V gene's germline CDR1 is WNHNN and CDR2 SYGVQD (reference sequence). The V and J ends lost 3 bases and 5 bases, in that order; junction bases with no gene match: 6. Incomplete CDR3 DNA: TGCGCCAGCAGTGATCCCGGGACAGGGGACGAGACC. It translates to CASSDPGTGDET. The CDR3 in its entirety is CASSDPGTGDETQYF.

This clone was counted between two and nine times. The CDR3 sequence: CASSIWTANEQFF. The CDR3 DNA, read in part, is TGTGCCAGCAGCATATGGACTGCGAATGAG. The V gene is TRBV11-3, the J gene TRBJ2-1; the D gene is possibly TRBD2 (5 bases). The read gets to within 3 residues of the CDR3 end, and the germline J gene fills in the rest. V was pared by 5 bases and J by 7 bases, with 12 bases between. The CDR3 totals 13 residues. The germline gives CDR1 SGHNT, CDR2 YENEEA. Filled out from reference TRBV11-3 and TRBJ2-1, the complete variable domain reads EAGVVQSPRYKIIEKKQPVAFWCNPISGHNTLYWYLQNLGQGPELLIRYENEEAVDDSQLPKDRFSAERLKGVDSTLKIQPAELGDSAVYLCASSIWTANEQFFGPGTRLTVL.

This clone was detected many times. The read ends 3 residues shy of where the CDR3 ends; the end is completed using the germline J gene. This chain links TRBV28 with TRBJ2-1; maybe TRBD1 (6 bases). The V and J ends lost 4 bases and 7 bases respectively, with 11 bases between them. Germline lookup yields CDR1 MDHEN and CDR2 SYDVKM. The CDR3 totals 13 residues. The DNA read from the CDR3 is TGTGCCAGCAGTTATAGCAGGGGTAATGAG. Its translation is CASSYSRGNE. Given in full, the CDR3 is CASSYSRGNEQFF.

This clone was found a few times. This may arise from a read error, as a much more abundant clone is one base away. This CDR3 is CASRIQGVNSPLFF. The covered CDR3 bases are TGCGCCAGCAGAATACAGGGGGTTAATTCACCA. V is TRBV23-1 and J is TRBJ1-4; 8 bases agree with TRBD1. The read gets to within 3 residues of the CDR3 end, and the germline J gene fills in the rest. TRBV23-1 is an open reading frame, and its role is uncertain. The CDR3 spans 14 residues.

At least ten counts were recorded for this clone. CDR3 DNA, as far as it was read: TGTGCCAGCAGCTCCTCGATTTACAGGGGCCATATGAACACTGAA. Its protein is CASSSSIYRGHMNTE. The whole CDR3 protein reads CASSSSIYRGHMNTEAFF. The V gene is TRBV7-6, the J gene TRBJ1-1, with TRBD1 matching 7 bases. The read is 3 residues too short to cover the CDR3 end, so that end is filled in from the germline J gene. Germline loops: CDR1 SGHVS, CDR2 FNYEAQ. CDR3 length equals 18 residues. V shed 4 bases, J shed 0 bases, and the junction held 14 bases outside the gene matches.